What follows is one TCR beta chain and its context. The data were obtained in a study of blood T cell repertoires in COVID-19. TCRdb's table, derived via immunoSEQ multiplex PCR, lists solely in-frame clones and lacks some. The sample includes tens of thousands of clones, 80% to 85% seen only once; the top ten take approximately 30%. The CDR3 covers 15 residues. V lost 4 bases to trimming and J lost 5 bases; unmatched junction nucleotides: 8. The V gene's germline CDR1 is MNHEY and CDR2 SMNVEV (reference sequence). The material sequenced was peripheral blood. The V and J genes are TRBV27 and TRBJ2-3; 8 bases align to TRBD1. The TCR originated in a woman aged 80 or over with active or convalescent COVID-19. The CDR3 region has the DNA TGTGCCAGCAGTTCTTACAGGGGGTCAGGAGATACGCAGTATTTT. Its protein is CASSSYRGSGDTQYF.